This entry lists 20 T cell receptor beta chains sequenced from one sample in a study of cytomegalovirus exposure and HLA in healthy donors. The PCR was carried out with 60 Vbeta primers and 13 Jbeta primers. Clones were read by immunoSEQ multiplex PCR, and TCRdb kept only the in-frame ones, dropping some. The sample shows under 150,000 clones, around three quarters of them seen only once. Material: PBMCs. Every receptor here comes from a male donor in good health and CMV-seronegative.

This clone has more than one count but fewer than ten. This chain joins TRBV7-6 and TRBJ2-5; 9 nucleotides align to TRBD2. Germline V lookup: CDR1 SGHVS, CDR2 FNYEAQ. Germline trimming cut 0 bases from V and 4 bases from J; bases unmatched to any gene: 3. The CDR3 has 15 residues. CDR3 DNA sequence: TGTGCCAGCAGCTTAGCGTGGCGGGAGGGAGAGACCCAGTACTTC. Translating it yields CASSLAWREGETQYF.

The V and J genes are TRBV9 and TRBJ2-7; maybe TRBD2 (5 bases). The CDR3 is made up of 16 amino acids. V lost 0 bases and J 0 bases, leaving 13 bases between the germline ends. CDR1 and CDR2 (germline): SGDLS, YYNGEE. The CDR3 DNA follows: TGTGCCAGCAGCGTAGATGAGGGCGCCTACTCCTACGAGCAGTACTTC. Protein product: CASSVDEGAYSYEQYF.

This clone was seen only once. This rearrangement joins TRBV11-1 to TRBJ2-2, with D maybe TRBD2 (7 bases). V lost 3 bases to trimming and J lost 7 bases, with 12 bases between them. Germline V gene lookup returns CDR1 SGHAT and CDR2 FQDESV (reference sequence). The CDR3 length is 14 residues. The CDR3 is CASSFHREGGELFF. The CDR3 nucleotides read TGTGCCAGCAGCTTCCACAGGGAGGGCGGGGAGCTGTTTTTT.

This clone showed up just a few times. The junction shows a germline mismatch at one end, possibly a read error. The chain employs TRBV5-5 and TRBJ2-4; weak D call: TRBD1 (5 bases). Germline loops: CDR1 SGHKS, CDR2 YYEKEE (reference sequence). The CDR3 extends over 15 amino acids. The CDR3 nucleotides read TGTGCCAGCAGCTTCACAGGTGCGGCCAAAAACAGTCAGTACTTC. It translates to CASSFTGAAKNSQYF.

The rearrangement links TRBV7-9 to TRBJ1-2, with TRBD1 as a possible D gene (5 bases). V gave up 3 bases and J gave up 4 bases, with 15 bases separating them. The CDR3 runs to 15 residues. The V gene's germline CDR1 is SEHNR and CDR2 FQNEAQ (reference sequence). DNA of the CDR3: TGTGCCAGCAGCTTCGACAGTGAAGTTTTCTATGGCTACACCTTC. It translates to CASSFDSEVFYGYTF.

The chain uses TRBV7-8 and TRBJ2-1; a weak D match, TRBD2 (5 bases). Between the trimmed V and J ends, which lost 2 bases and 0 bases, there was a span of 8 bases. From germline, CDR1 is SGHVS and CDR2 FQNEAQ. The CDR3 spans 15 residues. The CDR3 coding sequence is TGTGCCAGCAGCTTACAAGGGAGCTCCTACAATGAGCAGTTCTTC. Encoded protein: CASSLQGSSYNEQFF.

The CDR3, as DNA: TGTGCCAGCAATGGGCTAGCGGTTGCGCGGAAGCAGTACTTC. It specifies CASNGLAVARKQYF. The rearrangement uses TRBV2 and TRBJ2-7; TRBD2 aligns across 7 bases. The CDR3 runs 14 residues. The V and J ends lost 7 bases and 8 bases, in that order; junction bases with no gene match: 14. Germline values: CDR1 SNHLY, CDR2 FYNNEI.

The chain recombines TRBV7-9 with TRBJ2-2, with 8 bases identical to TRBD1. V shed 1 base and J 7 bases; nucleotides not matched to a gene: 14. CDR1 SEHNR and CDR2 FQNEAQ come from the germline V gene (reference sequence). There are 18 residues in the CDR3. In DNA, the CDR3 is TGTGCCAGCAGCTTAGTTCGCTGGGACAGGTCCCTTCACGGGGAGCTGTTTTTT. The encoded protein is CASSLVRWDRSLHGELFF.

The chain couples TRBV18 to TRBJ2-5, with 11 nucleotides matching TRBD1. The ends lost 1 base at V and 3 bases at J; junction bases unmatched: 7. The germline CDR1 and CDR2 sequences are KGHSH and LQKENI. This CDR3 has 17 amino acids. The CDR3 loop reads CASSPLSWTGGEETQYF. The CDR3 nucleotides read TGTGCCAGCTCACCACTTTCCTGGACAGGGGGCGAAGAGACCCAGTACTTC.

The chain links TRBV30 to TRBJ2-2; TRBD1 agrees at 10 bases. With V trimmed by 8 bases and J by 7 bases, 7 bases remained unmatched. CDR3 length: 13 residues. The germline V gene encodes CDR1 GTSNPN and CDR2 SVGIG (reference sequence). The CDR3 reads CAADRGTGGELFF. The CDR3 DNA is TGTGCCGCGGACAGGGGGACCGGCGGGGAGCTGTTTTTT.

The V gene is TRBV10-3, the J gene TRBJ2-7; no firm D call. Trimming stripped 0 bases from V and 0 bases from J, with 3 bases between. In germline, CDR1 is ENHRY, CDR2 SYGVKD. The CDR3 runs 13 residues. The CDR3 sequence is CAISESRSYEQYF. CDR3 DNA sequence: TGTGCCATCAGTGAGTCGCGCTCCTACGAGCAGTACTTC.

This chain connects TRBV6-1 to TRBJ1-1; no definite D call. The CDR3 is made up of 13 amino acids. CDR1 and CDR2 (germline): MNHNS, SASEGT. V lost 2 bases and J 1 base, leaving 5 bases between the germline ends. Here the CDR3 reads CASSEQENTEAFF. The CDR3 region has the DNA TGTGCCAGCAGTGAACAGGAGAACACTGAAGCTTTCTTT.

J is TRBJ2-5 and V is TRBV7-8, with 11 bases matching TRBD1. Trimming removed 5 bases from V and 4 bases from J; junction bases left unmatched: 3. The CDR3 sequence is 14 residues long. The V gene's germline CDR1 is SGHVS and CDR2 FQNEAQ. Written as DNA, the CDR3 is TGTGCCAGCAGCCGAGGGACAGGGGGAGAGACCCAGTACTTC. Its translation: CASSRGTGGETQYF.

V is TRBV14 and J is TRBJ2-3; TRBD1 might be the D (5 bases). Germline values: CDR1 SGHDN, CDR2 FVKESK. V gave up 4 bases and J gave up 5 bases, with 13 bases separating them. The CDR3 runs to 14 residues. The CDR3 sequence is CASSPRQRGDTQYF. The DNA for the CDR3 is TGTGCCAGCAGCCCCAGACAGAGAGGAGATACGCAGTATTTT.

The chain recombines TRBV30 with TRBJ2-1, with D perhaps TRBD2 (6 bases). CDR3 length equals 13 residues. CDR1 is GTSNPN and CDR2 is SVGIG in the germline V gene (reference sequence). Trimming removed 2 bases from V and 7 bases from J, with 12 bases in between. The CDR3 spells CAWSHGSGNEQFF. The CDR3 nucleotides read TGTGCCTGGAGTCACGGGAGTGGGAATGAGCAGTTCTTC.

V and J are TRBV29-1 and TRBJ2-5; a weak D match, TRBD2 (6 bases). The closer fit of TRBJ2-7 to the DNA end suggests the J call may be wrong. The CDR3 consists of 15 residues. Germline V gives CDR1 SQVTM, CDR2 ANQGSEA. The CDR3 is CSVGVVGGFSYEQYF. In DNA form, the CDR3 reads TGCAGCGTGGGAGTGGTCGGGGGTTTCTCCTACGAGCAGTACTTC.

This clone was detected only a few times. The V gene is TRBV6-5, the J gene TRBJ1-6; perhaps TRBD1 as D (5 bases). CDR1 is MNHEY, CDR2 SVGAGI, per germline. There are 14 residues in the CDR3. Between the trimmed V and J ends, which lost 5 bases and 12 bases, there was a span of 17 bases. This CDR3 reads CASSPWDSIGPLHF. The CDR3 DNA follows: TGTGCCAGCAGTCCATGGGACTCAATCGGACCCCTCCACTTT.

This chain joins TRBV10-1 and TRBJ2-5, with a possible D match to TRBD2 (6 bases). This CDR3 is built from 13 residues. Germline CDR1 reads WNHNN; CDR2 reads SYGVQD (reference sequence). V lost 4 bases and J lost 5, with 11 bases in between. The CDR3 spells CASSVAGRETQYF. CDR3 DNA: TGCGCCAGCAGTGTTGCGGGGAGGGAGACCCAGTACTTC.

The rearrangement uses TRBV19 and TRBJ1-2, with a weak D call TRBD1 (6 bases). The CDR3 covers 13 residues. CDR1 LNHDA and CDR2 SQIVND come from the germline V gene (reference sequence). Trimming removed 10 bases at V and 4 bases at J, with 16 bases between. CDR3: CATYNREGYGYTF. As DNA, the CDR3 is TGTGCCACCTACAACAGGGAGGGCTATGGCTACACCTTC.

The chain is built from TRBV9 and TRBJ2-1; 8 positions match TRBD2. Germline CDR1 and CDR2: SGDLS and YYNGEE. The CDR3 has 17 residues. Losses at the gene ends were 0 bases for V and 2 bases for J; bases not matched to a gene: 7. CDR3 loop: CASSVEGAGEAYNEQFF. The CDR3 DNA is TGTGCCAGCAGCGTAGAGGGAGCGGGAGAAGCCTACAATGAGCAGTTCTTC.